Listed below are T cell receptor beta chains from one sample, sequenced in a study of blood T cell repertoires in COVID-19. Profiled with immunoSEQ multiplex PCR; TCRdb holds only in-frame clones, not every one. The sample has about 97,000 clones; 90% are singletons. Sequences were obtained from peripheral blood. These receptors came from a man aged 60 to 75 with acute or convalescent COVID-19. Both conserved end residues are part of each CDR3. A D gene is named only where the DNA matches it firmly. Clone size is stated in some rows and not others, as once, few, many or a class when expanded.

CDR3nt: TGTGCCAGCAGCCAAGGGGACAACCTAGCCAAAAACATTCAGTACTTC
CDR3aa: CASSQGDNLAKNIQYF
v_gene: TRBV3-1/TRBV3-2
len: 16
j_gene: TRBJ2-4
d_gene: NA
abundance: NA

CDR3nt: TGTGCCAGTACGGACAGCTATGGCTACACCTTC
CDR3aa: CASTDSYGYTF
v_gene: TRBV19
len: 11
j_gene: TRBJ1-2
d_gene: NA
abundance: once

CDR3nt: TGTGCCAGCAGCTTAGGGGTTACAGCCGAGCAGTACTTC
CDR3aa: CASSLGVTAEQYF
v_gene: TRBV7-9
len: 13
j_gene: TRBJ2-7
d_gene: NA
abundance: many

CDR3nt: TGTGCCAGCACTCGGGGTTCCTATGGCTACACCTTC
CDR3aa: CASTRGSYGYTF
v_gene: TRBV12-3/TRBV12-4
len: 12
j_gene: TRBJ1-2
d_gene: NA
abundance: NA

CDR3nt: TGTGCCAGTAGTACCTCTATACCGAAGACAGCGCAAGAGACCCAGTACTTC
CDR3aa: CASSTSIPKTAQETQYF
v_gene: TRBV19
len: 17
j_gene: TRBJ2-5
d_gene: NA
abundance: NA

CDR3nt: TGTGCCAGCAGCCGCCCCCGGACAGGGAACACTGAAGCTTTCTTT
CDR3aa: CASSRPRTGNTEAFF
v_gene: TRBV6-2/TRBV6-3
len: 15
j_gene: TRBJ1-1
d_gene: TRBD1
abundance: NA

CDR3nt: TGTGCCAGCAGCCCGGAGGCCCGCGGCTACACCTTC
CDR3aa: CASSPEARGYTF
v_gene: TRBV12-3/TRBV12-4
len: 12
j_gene: TRBJ1-2
d_gene: NA
abundance: NA

CDR3nt: TGTGCCAGCAGCCAAGATGGGGCAGGGGGCACACGGTATGGCTACACCTTC
CDR3aa: CASSQDGAGGTRYGYTF
v_gene: TRBV3-1/TRBV3-2
len: 17
j_gene: TRBJ1-2
d_gene: TRBD1
abundance: NA

CDR3nt: TGTGCCAGCAGCTTAGAGAGACAGGGGCAGTATGAGCAGTTCTTC
CDR3aa: CASSLERQGQYEQFF
v_gene: TRBV7-9
len: 15
j_gene: TRBJ2-1
d_gene: TRBD1
abundance: NA

CDR3nt: TGTGCCAGCAGTGCACAGGGAAACACCATATATTTT
CDR3aa: CASSAQGNTIYF
v_gene: TRBV25-1
len: 12
j_gene: TRBJ1-3
d_gene: NA
abundance: NA

CDR3nt: TGTGCCAGCTCACCAAGCCAGGGTGGCACAGATACGCAGTATTTT
CDR3aa: CASSPSQGGTDTQYF
v_gene: TRBV18
len: 15
j_gene: TRBJ2-3
d_gene: NA
abundance: NA

CDR3nt: TGCAGTGCTAGTGAGAACAGGGTTGGCTACACCTTC
CDR3aa: CSASENRVGYTF
v_gene: TRBV20-1
len: 12
j_gene: TRBJ1-2
d_gene: NA
abundance: NA

CDR3nt: TGCAGTGCTAGTCCCGGGACAGGTTTCAATCAGCCCCAGCATTTT
CDR3aa: CSASPGTGFNQPQHF
v_gene: TRBV20-1
len: 15
j_gene: TRBJ1-5
d_gene: TRBD1
abundance: NA

CDR3nt: TGTGCCAGCAGCCCGAGTGGCAGGGCCTCTGGAAACACCATATATTTT
CDR3aa: CASSPSGRASGNTIYF
v_gene: TRBV7-8
len: 16
j_gene: TRBJ1-3
d_gene: NA
abundance: NA